One sample yielded the 27 T cell receptor beta chains listed below, sequenced in a study of spatial heterogeneity in lung cancer. MiXCR, run by TCRdb on the 5' RACE reads, gives a single entry per CDR3 protein. The repertoire holds about 82,000 distinct CDR3 sequences, with over 10% as singletons. Described time point: sample taken at primary tumor resection. Whole RNA came from tumor, nontumor lung or frozen PBMC and was sequenced without being sorted. The specimen was PBMCs, collected at surgery. All receptors come from a male donor with early-stage non-small cell lung cancer.

This clonotype appeared a few times. This sequence joins TRBV2 and TRBJ2-3; D possibly corresponds to TRBD1 (5 bases). V lost 3 bases, J lost 4 bases, and 11 bases lay in between. The CDR3 has 14 residues. CDR1 is SNHLY, CDR2 FYNNEI, per germline. The CDR3 coding sequence is TGTGCCAGCAGTGACAGGGAATGGGCAGATACGCAGTATTTT. Its translation is CASSDREWADTQYF. The complete variable domain, with remaining parts taken from reference TRBV2 and TRBJ2-3, reads EPEVTQTPSHQVTQMGQEVILRCVPISNHLYFYWYRQILGQKVEFLVSFYNNEISEKSEIFDDQFSVERPDGSNFTLKIRSTKLEDSAMYFCASSDREWADTQYFGPGTRLTVL.

This clonotype has only a few counts. The chain links TRBV6-5 to TRBJ1-1; 10 nucleotides agree with TRBD1. Germline lookup yields CDR1 MNHEY and CDR2 SVGAGI. The CDR3 loop spans 15 amino acids. With 2 bases clipped from V and 3 bases from J, the junction kept 3 bases outside the gene matches. CDR3 in amino acids: CASSYPGTGDTEAFF. For the CDR3, the DNA is TGTGCCAGCAGTTACCCGGGGACAGGGGACACTGAAGCTTTCTTT.

The genes are TRBV7-2 and TRBJ2-7, with D perhaps TRBD1 (6 bases). The CDR3 loop spans 15 amino acids. Germline V gene data show CDR1 as SGHTA and CDR2 as FQGNSA. V dropped 1 base and J dropped 3 bases, with 13 bases sitting between them. The CDR3 nucleotides are TGTGCCAGCAGCTTAGAAGGGGGAAGGGGCTACGAGCAGTACTTC. This gives the protein CASSLEGGRGYEQYF. Complete variable domain (other parts from reference TRBV7-2 and TRBJ2-7): GAGVSQSPSNKVTEKGKDVELRCDPISGHTALYWYRQSLGQGLEFLIYFQGNSAPDKSGLPSDRFSAERTGGSVSTLTIQRTQQEDSAVYLCASSLEGGRGYEQYFGPGTRLTVT.

A few counts support this clonotype. The CDR3 reads CASSLTFELYHEQYF. DNA for the CDR3: TGTGCCAGCAGCTTAACATTTGAACTCTATCACGAGCAGTACTTC. This chain links TRBV7-8 with TRBJ2-7; no reliable D call. V was clipped by 2 bases and J by 5 bases, with 16 bases between them. CDR1 and CDR2 (germline): SGHVS, FQNEAQ. CDR3 length: 15 residues.

This clonotype was counted only a few times. This chain connects TRBV24-1 to TRBJ2-2; a weak D match, TRBD2 (5 bases). The CDR3 has 14 residues. Germline V gives CDR1 KGHDR, CDR2 SFDVKD. Trimming took 3 bases from V and 1 from J, leaving 5 bases between them. CDR3 loop: CATSDSGNTGELFF. CDR3 nucleotide sequence: TGTGCCACCAGTGATAGCGGGAACACCGGGGAGCTGTTTTTT.

There are a few counts of this clonotype. V is TRBV5-1 and J is TRBJ1-1; TRBD1 aligns across 12 bases. The V gene's germline CDR1 is SGHRS and CDR2 YFSETQ. The CDR3 runs 16 residues. V gave up 4 bases and J gave up 7 bases; unmatched junction bases: 11. In nucleotides, the CDR3 is TGCGCCAGCAGCCCAATGGGACAGGGGGCAGGGGATGAAGCTTTCTTT. Translating it yields CASSPMGQGAGDEAFF.

This clonotype was seen many times. The chain uses TRBV4-2 and TRBJ2-3; D remains unclear. Trimming pared 3 bases from V and 0 bases from J, leaving 13 bases between. Germline lookup yields CDR1 LGHNA and CDR2 YNFKEQ. This CDR3 has 16 residues. CDR3 in amino acids: CASSHLPTESTDTQYF. Written as DNA, the CDR3 is TGTGCCAGCAGCCATCTCCCGACCGAGAGCACAGATACGCAGTATTTT.

The CDR3 region has the DNA TGTGCCAGCAGCTTAGATAGTTCGACCTCTGGGGAGCAGTTCTTC. This codes for CASSLDSSTSGEQFF. This chain joins TRBV11-3 and TRBJ2-1; no definite D call. The length of the CDR3 is 15 residues. Trimming took 0 bases from V and 10 from J, leaving 16 bases between them. Germline CDR1 and CDR2: SGHNT and YENEEA. Full variable domain (rest looked up from reference TRBV11-3 and TRBJ2-1): EAGVVQSPRYKIIEKKQPVAFWCNPISGHNTLYWYLQNLGQGPELLIRYENEEAVDDSQLPKDRFSAERLKGVDSTLKIQPAELGDSAVYLCASSLDSSTSGEQFFGPGTRLTVL.

This clonotype has ten or more counts. The chain combines TRBV7-2 with TRBJ2-2; no clear D gene. Between the trimmed V and J ends, which lost 5 bases and 0 bases, there was a span of 13 bases. The CDR3 runs 16 residues. Germline lookup yields CDR1 SGHTA and CDR2 FQGNSA. CDR3 DNA: TGTGCCAGCAGCCGACCCCCAGCGTCGAACACCGGGGAGCTGTTTTTT. This sequence encodes CASSRPPASNTGELFF.

The J gene is TRBJ1-5, the V gene TRBV6-1; weak D call: TRBD1 (5 bases). The CDR3 has 14 amino acids. V lost 1 base and J lost 11, with 15 bases in between. Germline V CDR1 and CDR2: MNHNS, SASEGT. The CDR3 here is CASSEEVGVVAQHF. CDR3 DNA: TGTGCCAGCAGTGAAGAGGTGGGGGTCGTGGCCCAGCATTTT.

A few counts support this clonotype. V is TRBV29-1 and J is TRBJ2-5; unclear D gene. Looked up from germline, CDR1 is SQVTM and CDR2 is ANQGSEA. There are 15 residues in the CDR3. Between the trimmed V and J ends, which lost 2 bases and 5 bases, there was a span of 18 bases. The CDR3 reads CSVENFDSPLETQYF. The DNA for the CDR3 is TGCAGCGTTGAAAATTTTGATAGTCCCTTGGAGACCCAGTACTTC.

This clonotype was counted ten times or more. The J gene is TRBJ1-4, the V gene TRBV5-1, with D perhaps TRBD1 (5 bases). The CDR3 totals 14 residues. Trimming removed 4 bases at V and 2 bases at J, with 9 bases between. Germline CDR1 reads SGHRS; CDR2 reads YFSETQ. CDR3 DNA: TGCGCCAGCAGCCCCCGGGACACTAATGAAAAACTGTTTTTT. This sequence encodes CASSPRDTNEKLFF.

This clonotype was detected only a few times. The V gene is TRBV29-1, the J gene TRBJ1-1; TRBD1 agrees at 7 bases. CDR1 SQVTM and CDR2 ANQGSEA come from the germline V gene. V gave up 6 bases and J gave up 9 bases; unmatched junction bases: 7. The CDR3 runs 11 residues. The CDR3 DNA reads as TGCAGCGTCGGACAGGAGAGGCAAGCTTTCTTT. Translation gives CSVGQERQAFF.

V is TRBV6-1 and J is TRBJ2-7, with D maybe TRBD2 (5 bases). The CDR3 spans 16 residues. Between the trimmed V and J ends, which lost 0 bases and 3 bases, there was a span of 15 bases. Germline V gene data show CDR1 as MNHNS and CDR2 as SASEGT. The CDR3 DNA follows: TGTGCCAGCAGTGAAGCGCTAGCTGGTTTGATCTACGAGCAGTACTTC. Translation: CASSEALAGLIYEQYF.

The rearrangement joins TRBV7-3 to TRBJ2-7, with 8 bases fitting TRBD1. V trimming: 5 bases; J trimming: 4 bases; junction bases outside the gene matches: 10. CDR1 and CDR2 from the germline V gene are SGHTA and FQGTGA. The CDR3 runs 15 residues. The CDR3 DNA reads as TGTGCCAGCAGCCCCGGACAGGGAAAGTCTTACGAGCAGTACTTC. It encodes CASSPGQGKSYEQYF.

There are a few counts of this clonotype. The V call is TRBV5-1, the J call TRBJ1-1; D may be TRBD1 (5 bases). Trimming shortened V by 5 bases and J by 5 bases, and 19 bases separated the two germline ends. Germline CDR1 is SGHRS and CDR2 is YFSETQ. This CDR3 has 15 amino acids. The CDR3 region is CASSPEGGGGTEAFF. In DNA, the CDR3 is TGCGCCAGCAGTCCTGAGGGCGGGGGAGGAACTGAAGCTTTCTTT.

The chain couples TRBV3-1 to TRBJ2-3; D may be TRBD2 (6 bases). Trimming left V 1 base short and J 4 bases short, with 15 bases between. The CDR3 runs 16 residues. The germline V gene has CDR1 LGHDT and CDR2 YNNKEL (reference sequence). CDR3 loop: CASSQAVSGPADTQYF. The CDR3 DNA reads as TGTGCCAGCAGCCAAGCCGTTAGCGGCCCCGCAGATACGCAGTATTTT.

This clonotype has more than one count but fewer than ten. V is TRBV12-3 or TRBV12-4 and J is TRBJ1-2; possibly TRBD1 for D (6 bases). CDR3 length: 13 amino acids. V lost 6 bases, J lost 1 base, and 9 bases lay in between. CDR3 residues: CASRSQGNYGYTF. The CDR3 DNA is TGTGCCAGCAGGTCACAGGGTAACTATGGCTACACCTTC.

The J gene is TRBJ1-2, the V gene TRBV7-2; TRBD1 might be the D (5 bases). The CDR3 is 14 amino acids. V lost 1 base to trimming and J lost 8 bases, with 14 bases between them. The germline CDR1 and CDR2 sequences are SGHTA and FQGNSA. This CDR3 reads CASSLGQTGGGYTF. The CDR3 nucleotides are TGTGCCAGCAGCTTAGGACAGACCGGCGGCGGCTACACCTTC.

This chain connects TRBV18 to TRBJ1-1; D is perhaps TRBD1 (6 bases). Germline CDR1 reads KGHSH; CDR2 reads LQKENI. The CDR3 totals 16 residues. V was pared by 2 bases and J by 1 base, with 14 bases between. The CDR3 bases are TGTGCCAGCTCACCAAGGTTAACGGGACAGAACACTGAAGCTTTCTTT. Residues: CASSPRLTGQNTEAFF.

This clonotype appeared a few times. The chain recombines TRBV20-1 with TRBJ2-2; TRBD2 agrees at 7 bases. There are 17 residues in the CDR3. Germline CDR1 and CDR2: DFQATT and SNEGSKA (reference sequence). J gave up 0 bases and V 0 bases, and 7 bases lay outside the gene matches. The CDR3 region has the DNA TGCAGTGCTAGAGATACAGGCAGCGGGACGAACACCGGGGAGCTGTTTTTT. Translation gives CSARDTGSGTNTGELFF.

This chain uses TRBV5-1 with TRBJ2-6; tentatively, D is TRBD1 (6 bases). V lost 6 bases, J lost 0 bases, and 10 bases lay in between. Germline V gives CDR1 SGHRS, CDR2 YFSETQ. This CDR3 contains 15 residues. The CDR3 spells CASMQGISGANVLTF. CDR3 DNA sequence: TGCGCCAGCATGCAGGGGATCTCTGGGGCCAACGTCCTGACTTTC.

The CDR3 sequence: CASRGGSLKIYEQYF. CDR3 in DNA: TGTGCCAGCAGGGGGGGGTCCTTGAAGATCTACGAGCAGTACTTC. The chain carries TRBV2 and TRBJ2-7; 7 nucleotides agree with TRBD2. This CDR3 region has 15 residues. J gave up 3 bases and V 6 bases, and 11 bases lay outside the gene matches. Germline V CDR1 and CDR2: SNHLY, FYNNEI.

This chain links TRBV9 with TRBJ2-1, with 10 bases lining up with TRBD2. The CDR3 covers 15 residues. The ends lost 4 bases at V and 10 bases at J; junction bases unmatched: 11. The V gene's germline CDR1 is SGDLS and CDR2 YYNGEE. The CDR3 DNA reads TGTGCCAGCAGCCCCCCAGCGGGAGGGTTTGGGGAGCAGTTCTTC. This encodes CASSPPAGGFGEQFF.

The genes are TRBV30 and TRBJ2-6; D is undetermined. In germline, CDR1 is GTSNPN, CDR2 SVGIG (reference sequence). Trimming shortened V by 4 bases and J by 0 bases, and 7 bases separated the two germline ends. The length of the CDR3 is 14 residues. This CDR3 reads CAWTAHSGANVLTF. The CDR3 region has the DNA TGTGCCTGGACAGCTCACTCTGGGGCCAACGTCCTGACTTTC. Full variable domain (remainder filled in from reference TRBV30 and TRBJ2-6): SQTIHQWPATLVQPVGSPLSLECTVEGTSNPNLYWYRQAAGRGLQLLFYSVGIGQISSEVPQNLSASRPQDRQFILSSKKLLLSDSGFYLCAWTAHSGANVLTFGAGSRLTVL.

This rearrangement joins TRBV4-1 to TRBJ2-2; 8 bases fit TRBD2. V lost 3 bases, J lost 8 bases, and 8 bases stayed unmatched. The CDR3 consists of 15 residues. CDR1 MGHRA and CDR2 YSYEKL come from the germline V gene. The CDR3: CASSQRGERLGELFF. The DNA for the CDR3 is TGCGCCAGCAGCCAGCGGGGGGAGCGACTTGGGGAGCTGTTTTTT.

The sample holds a few counts of this clonotype. The chain recombines TRBV7-6 with TRBJ1-1; the D gene is possibly TRBD1 (6 bases). Trimming took 6 bases from V and 4 from J, leaving 15 bases between them. The germline V gene encodes CDR1 SGHVS and CDR2 FNYEAQ. The length of the CDR3 is 14 residues. The CDR3 loop reads CASRSGVQGTEAFF. CDR3 sequence (DNA): TGTGCCAGCAGATCAGGGGTCCAAGGCACTGAAGCTTTCTTT.